This TCR beta chain was recovered during a study of regulatory T cells in long-lasting Graves disease. Study-level results: Among samples with persistent disease, TRBV28, TRBJ1-2 and TRBJ2-5 were favored.

As for time point: newly diagnosed GD, antithyroid drugs for less than 3 months. Extracted RNA from PBMCs served as the source of the TCR library. This clonotype turned up a few times. The target antigen is unknown. Combining iRepertoire HTBI primers with Arm-PCR of CDR3 regions, the authors built TCR beta libraries. Each CDR3 protein gets one entry after TCRdb re-called the multiplex PCR reads with MiXCR. Seen here are 350,000 to 500,000 distinct CDR3 sequences, 12% to 15% observed once, and the top ten hold about 15%. This CDR3 comprises 16 residues. Germline CDR1 and CDR2: DFQATT and SNEGSKA (reference sequence). V lost 1 base and J lost 9, with 22 bases in between. The same sample was also used in a study of T cells in Graves' hyperthyroidism and ophthalmopathy.

This receptor was taken from a woman aged 50 to 60 with Graves disease. Source: peripheral blood mononuclear cells (PBMCs), taken at new diagnosis, from a patient treated with antithyroid drugs. The V and J genes are TRBV20-1 and TRBJ2-1; D is unresolved. The CDR3 loop is CSARATLDLVWGEQFF. The CDR3 DNA sequence: TGCAGTGCTAGAGCCACATTAGATTTAGTCTGGGGTGAGCAGTTCTTC.